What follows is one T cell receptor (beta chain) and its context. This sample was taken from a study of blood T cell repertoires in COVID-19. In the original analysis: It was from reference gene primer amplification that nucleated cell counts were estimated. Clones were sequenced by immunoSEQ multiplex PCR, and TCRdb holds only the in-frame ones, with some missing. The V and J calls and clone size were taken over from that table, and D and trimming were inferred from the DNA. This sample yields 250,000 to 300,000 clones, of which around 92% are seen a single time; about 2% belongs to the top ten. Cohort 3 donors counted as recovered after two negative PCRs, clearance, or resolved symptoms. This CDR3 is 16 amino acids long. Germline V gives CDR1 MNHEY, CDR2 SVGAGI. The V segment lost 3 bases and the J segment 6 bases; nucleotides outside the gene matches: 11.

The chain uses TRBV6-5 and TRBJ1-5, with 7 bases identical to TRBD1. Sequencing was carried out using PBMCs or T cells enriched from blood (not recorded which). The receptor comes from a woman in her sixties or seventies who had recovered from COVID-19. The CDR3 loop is CASSYMDRRFSQPQHF. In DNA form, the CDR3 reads TGTGCCAGCAGTTATATGGACAGGCGGTTCAGTCAGCCCCAGCATTTT.